A selection of T cell receptor beta chains follows, all from one sample in a study of blood T cell repertoires in COVID-19. The repertoire was sequenced with immunoSEQ multiplex PCR; TCRdb's copy has only in-frame clones and lacks some. The table lists around 320,000 clones, roughly 86% of them singletons. Sequencing was performed on PBMCs or T cells enriched from blood (not recorded which). The receptors stem from a woman aged 45-59 years who had been exposed to COVID-19. The CDR3 runs from the conserved cysteine through the conserved F or W. D genes are given only for firm matches. Clone sizes are given selectively: once, few, many, or a class where the clone is expanded.

CDR3aa,CDR3nt,v_gene,d_gene,abundance,j_gene
CASSETGQSNQPQHF,TGTGCCAGCAGCGAAACTGGACAGAGCAATCAGCCCCAGCATTTT,TRBV3-1/TRBV3-2,NA,NA,TRBJ1-5
CASSLGGQGLYEQYF,TGTGCCAGCAGCTTAGGAGGCCAGGGGTTATACGAGCAGTACTTC,TRBV7-2,NA,NA,TRBJ2-7
CASSLAQGQVSYEQYF,TGTGCCAGCAGCTTAGCGCAGGGACAGGTCTCCTACGAGCAGTACTTC,TRBV7-9,TRBD1,NA,TRBJ2-7
CSASGTGNSNQPQHF,TGCAGTGCTAGTGGGACAGGGAATAGCAATCAGCCCCAGCATTTT,TRBV20-1,TRBD1,few,TRBJ1-5
CASRPDRESPYNSPLHF,TGTGCCAGCAGACCAGACAGGGAGTCGCCCTATAATTCACCCCTCCACTTT,TRBV28,TRBD1,NA,TRBJ1-6
CASSPPELSGGFRETQYF,TGTGCCAGCTCACCACCGGAGCTTAGCGGGGGGTTTAGGGAGACCCAGTACTTC,TRBV18,TRBD2,NA,TRBJ2-5
CASSVGGLSGQGAHSGANVLTF,TGTGCCAGCAGTGTAGGCGGATTATCGGGACAGGGGGCGCATTCAGGGGCCAACGTCCTGACTTTC,TRBV28,TRBD1,NA,TRBJ2-6
CASRTDRAAYNEQFF,TGCGCCAGCAGGACAGACAGGGCGGCCTACAATGAGCAGTTCTTC,TRBV4-1,TRBD1,NA,TRBJ2-1
CASSLVGDYEQYF,TGTGCCAGCAGCTTAGTCGGGGACTACGAGCAGTACTTC,TRBV7-2,NA,NA,TRBJ2-7
CASSLGRGVNTEAFF,TGTGCCAGCAGCTTAGGGAGGGGAGTGAACACTGAAGCTTTCTTT,TRBV7-9,NA,NA,TRBJ1-1
CASSEFGDRGRNNQPQHF,TGTGCCAGCAGTGAGTTTGGGGACAGGGGAAGGAACAATCAGCCCCAGCATTTT,TRBV6-1,TRBD1,NA,TRBJ1-5
CASSQASPASYEQFF,TGCGCCAGCAGCCAAGCCTCCCCCGCTAGCTATGAGCAGTTCTTC,TRBV4-1,NA,NA,TRBJ2-1
CASSLGTGGKGNTIYF,TGTGCCAGCAGCTTAGGGACAGGGGGCAAAGGAAACACCATATATTTT,TRBV7-8,TRBD1,NA,TRBJ1-3
CASTRSGGGGSYEQYF,TGTGCCAGCACCCGATCAGGGGGTGGGGGCTCCTACGAGCAGTACTTC,TRBV25-1,TRBD1,few,TRBJ2-7
CSARGQRQETQYF,TGCAGCGCCAGGGGACAGAGACAAGAGACCCAGTACTTC,TRBV29-1,TRBD1,NA,TRBJ2-5
CASSSTGVQETQYF,TGTGCCAGCAGTTCGACAGGGGTCCAAGAGACCCAGTACTTC,TRBV6-2/TRBV6-3,TRBD1,NA,TRBJ2-5
CASSQESGSGNTIYF,TGTGCCAGCAGCCAAGAGTCCGGCTCTGGAAACACCATATATTTT,TRBV14,NA,NA,TRBJ1-3
CASSLETVLYEQYF,TGTGCCAGCAGTTTAGAGACAGTATTATACGAGCAGTACTTC,TRBV28,NA,NA,TRBJ2-7
CASSLPGQSMDTQYF,TGCGCCAGCAGCTTGCCGGGACAGTCTATGGATACGCAGTATTTT,TRBV5-1,TRBD1,NA,TRBJ2-3
CASSVASAGGQDTQYF,TGTGCCAGCAGCGTAGCATCAGCGGGGGGGCAAGATACGCAGTATTTT,TRBV9,TRBD2,NA,TRBJ2-3
CASSNTGGNIQYF,TGTGCCAGCAGTAATACAGGGGGAAACATTCAGTACTTC,TRBV6-5,TRBD1,NA,TRBJ2-4
CASSLLAGVHNEQFF,TGCGCCAGCAGCTTACTAGCGGGGGTTCACAATGAGCAGTTCTTC,TRBV5-1,TRBD2,NA,TRBJ2-1
CASSLALGTSGDTDTQYF,TGTGCCAGCAGCTTAGCCCTAGGGACTAGCGGGGACACAGATACGCAGTATTTT,TRBV7-8,TRBD2,NA,TRBJ2-3
CATNGWQNTEAFF,TGTGCCACCAACGGGTGGCAGAACACTGAAGCTTTCTTT,TRBV6-5,NA,NA,TRBJ1-1
CASSIEYPPKAFF,TGTGCCAGTAGTATAGAATACCCACCTAAGGCTTTCTTT,TRBV19,NA,NA,TRBJ1-1
CASLRTGNTGELFF,TGTGCCAGTCTTCGGACAGGGAACACCGGGGAGCTGTTTTTT,TRBV19,TRBD1,NA,TRBJ2-2
CASSLSVKGENIQYF,TGTGCCAGCAGCTTATCGGTGAAGGGGGAAAACATTCAGTACTTC,TRBV7-9,NA,few,TRBJ2-4
CASSRPGVQETQYF,TGTGCCAGCAGCCGGCCCGGGGTACAAGAGACCCAGTACTTC,TRBV3-1/TRBV3-2,NA,NA,TRBJ2-5
CAWSMRGWVQPQHF,TGTGCCTGGAGCATGAGGGGGTGGGTACAGCCCCAGCATTTT,TRBV30,NA,NA,TRBJ1-5
CASSEGHAYEQYF,TGTGCCAGCAGTGAAGGACACGCTTACGAGCAGTACTTC,TRBV6-1,NA,NA,TRBJ2-7
CASSEAHGGAGYTF,TGTGCCAGCAGTGAAGCCCACGGAGGAGCTGGCTACACCTTC,TRBV2,NA,NA,TRBJ1-2
CASSSPGGGARSYEQYF,TGTGCCAGCAGCTCCCCCGGAGGGGGGGCTCGGTCCTACGAGCAGTACTTC,TRBV5-6,NA,NA,TRBJ2-7
CASSAGRGGSYNEQFF,TGTGCCAGCTCAGCCGGGCGGGGGGGCTCCTACAATGAGCAGTTCTTC,TRBV2,TRBD2,NA,TRBJ2-1
CASSLRGTNQPQHF,TGTGCCAGCAGCCTCAGGGGGACGAATCAGCCCCAGCATTTT,TRBV7-9,TRBD1,few,TRBJ1-5
CASIEGGINEKLFF,TGTGCCAGCATCGAGGGAGGAATTAATGAAAAACTGTTTTTT,TRBV28,NA,NA,TRBJ1-4
CASNRDRVPDTQYF,TGTGCCAGCAACCGGGACAGGGTCCCAGATACGCAGTATTTT,TRBV6-5,TRBD1,NA,TRBJ2-3
CASSLGLAEETQYF,TGCGCCAGCAGCCTGGGACTAGCGGAAGAGACCCAGTACTTC,TRBV4-1,TRBD2,NA,TRBJ2-5
CASSFFEGKYEQYF,TGTGCCAGCAGTTTTTTCGAGGGAAAATACGAGCAGTACTTC,TRBV28,NA,NA,TRBJ2-7
CASSLTGYTEAFF,TGCGCCAGCAGCTTGACAGGGTACACTGAAGCTTTCTTT,TRBV5-1,NA,NA,TRBJ1-1
CASSLPTATSTDTQYF,TGCGCCAGCAGCTTGCCGACAGCCACTAGCACAGATACGCAGTATTTT,TRBV5-1,NA,NA,TRBJ2-3
CASSPGEEALAKNIQYF,TGCGCCAGCAGCCCGGGGGAGGAGGCTCTAGCCAAAAACATTCAGTACTTC,TRBV5-1,NA,NA,TRBJ2-4
CATSRDRGTGDGGYTF,TGTGCCACCAGCAGAGATAGGGGGACAGGGGACGGTGGCTACACCTTC,TRBV15,TRBD1,NA,TRBJ1-2
CASSPRQGVGNEQFF,TGTGCCAGCAGTCCTCGACAGGGTGTAGGCAATGAGCAGTTCTTC,TRBV27,TRBD1,NA,TRBJ2-1
CASSPRGTGGSEQYF,TGTGCCAGCAGCCCCAGGGGGACAGGGGGCAGCGAGCAGTACTTC,TRBV9,TRBD1,NA,TRBJ2-7
CASRGTALLYGYTF,TGTGCCAGCAGGGGGACAGCCCTACTTTATGGCTACACCTTC,TRBV6-5,TRBD1,NA,TRBJ1-2